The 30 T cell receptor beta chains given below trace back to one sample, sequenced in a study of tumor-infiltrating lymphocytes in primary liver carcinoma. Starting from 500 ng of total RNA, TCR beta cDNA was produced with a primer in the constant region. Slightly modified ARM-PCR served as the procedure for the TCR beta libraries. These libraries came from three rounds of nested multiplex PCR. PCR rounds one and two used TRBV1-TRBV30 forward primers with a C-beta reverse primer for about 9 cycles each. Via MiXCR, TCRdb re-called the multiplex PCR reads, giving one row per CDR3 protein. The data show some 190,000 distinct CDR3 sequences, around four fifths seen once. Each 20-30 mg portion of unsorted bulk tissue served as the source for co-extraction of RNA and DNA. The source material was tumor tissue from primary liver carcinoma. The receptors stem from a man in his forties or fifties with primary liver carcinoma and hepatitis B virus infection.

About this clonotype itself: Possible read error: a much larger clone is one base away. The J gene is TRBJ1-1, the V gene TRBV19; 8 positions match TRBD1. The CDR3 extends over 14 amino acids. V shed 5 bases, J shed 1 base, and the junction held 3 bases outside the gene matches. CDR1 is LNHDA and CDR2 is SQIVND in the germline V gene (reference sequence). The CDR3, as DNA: TGTGCCAGTAGTCAGACAGGGGCGAACACTGAAGCTTTCTTT. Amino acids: CASSQTGANTEAFF.

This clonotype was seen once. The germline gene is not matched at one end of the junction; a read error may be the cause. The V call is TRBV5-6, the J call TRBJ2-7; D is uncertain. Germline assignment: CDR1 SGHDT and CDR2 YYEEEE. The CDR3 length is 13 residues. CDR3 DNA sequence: TGTGCCAACAGTTTGAAAGCGACCTACGAGCAGCACTTC. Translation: CANSLKATYEQHF.

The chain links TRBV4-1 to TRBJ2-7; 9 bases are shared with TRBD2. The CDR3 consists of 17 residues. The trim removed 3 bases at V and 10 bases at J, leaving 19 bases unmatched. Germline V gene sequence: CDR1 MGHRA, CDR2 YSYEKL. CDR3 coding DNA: TGCGCCAGCAGCCAGGAGAGGAATAGCGGGAGTGTTTATGAACAGTACTTC. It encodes CASSQERNSGSVYEQYF.

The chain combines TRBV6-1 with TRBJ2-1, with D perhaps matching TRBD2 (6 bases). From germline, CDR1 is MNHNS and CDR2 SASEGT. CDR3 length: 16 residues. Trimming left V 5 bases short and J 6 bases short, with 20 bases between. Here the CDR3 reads CASSNRPGTCGNEQFF. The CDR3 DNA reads TGTGCCAGCAGTAACCGCCCCGGGACTTGTGGCAATGAGCAGTTCTTC.

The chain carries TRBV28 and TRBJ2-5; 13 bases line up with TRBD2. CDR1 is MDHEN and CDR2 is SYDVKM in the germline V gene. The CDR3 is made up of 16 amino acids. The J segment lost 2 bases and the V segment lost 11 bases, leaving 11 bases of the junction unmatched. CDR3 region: CAYSLGLAGNQETQYF. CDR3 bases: TGTGCCTACAGTTTGGGACTAGCGGGGAATCAAGAGACCCAGTACTTC.

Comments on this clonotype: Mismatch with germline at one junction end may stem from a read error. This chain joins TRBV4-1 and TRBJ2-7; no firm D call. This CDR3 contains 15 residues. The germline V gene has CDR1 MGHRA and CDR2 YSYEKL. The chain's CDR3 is CASRQVGPNSYEQYF. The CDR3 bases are TGCGCCAGCAGACAAGTCGGGCCAAACTCCTATGAGCAGTACTTC.

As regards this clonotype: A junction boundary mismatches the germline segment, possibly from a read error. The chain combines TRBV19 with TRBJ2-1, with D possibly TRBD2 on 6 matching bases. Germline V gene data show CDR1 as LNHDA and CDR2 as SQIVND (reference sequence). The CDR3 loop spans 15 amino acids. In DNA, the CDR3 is TGTGTCAGTAGTCTGGCCGACTCGGCGGGGCATGAGCAGTTCTTC. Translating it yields CVSSLADSAGHEQFF.

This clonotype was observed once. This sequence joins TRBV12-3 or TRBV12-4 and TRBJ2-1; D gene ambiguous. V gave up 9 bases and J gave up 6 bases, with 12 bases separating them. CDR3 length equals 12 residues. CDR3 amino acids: CASSRHINEQFF. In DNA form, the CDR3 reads TGTGCCAGTAGTAGGCACATCAATGAGCAGTTCTTC.

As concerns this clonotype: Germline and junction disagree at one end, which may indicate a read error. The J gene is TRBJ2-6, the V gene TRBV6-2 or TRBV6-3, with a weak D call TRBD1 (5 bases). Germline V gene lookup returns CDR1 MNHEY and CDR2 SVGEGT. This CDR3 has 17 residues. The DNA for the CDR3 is TGTGCCAGGACCCAGAAAACTACCCTCTCTGGGGCCAACGTCGTGACTTTC. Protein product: CARTQKTTLSGANVVTF.

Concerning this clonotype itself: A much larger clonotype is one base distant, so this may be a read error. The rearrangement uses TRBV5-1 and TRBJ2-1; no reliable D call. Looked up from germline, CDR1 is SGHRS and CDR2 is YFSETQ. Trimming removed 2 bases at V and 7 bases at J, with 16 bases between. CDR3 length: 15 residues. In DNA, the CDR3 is TGCGCCAGCAGCTTCGTTCGGGTAGGTGGGAATGAGCAGTTCTTC. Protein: CASSFVRVGGNEQFF.

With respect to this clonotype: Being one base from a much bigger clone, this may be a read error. The CDR3 spells CASSVGEATDRQYF. CDR3 DNA sequence: TGTGCCAGCAGTGTGGGGGAAGCGACAGATAGGCAGTATTTT. This chain joins TRBV6-1 and TRBJ2-3, with D perhaps assigned TRBD1 or TRBD2 (5 bases each). CDR3 length equals 14 residues. Germline V CDR1 and CDR2: MNHNS, SASEGT.

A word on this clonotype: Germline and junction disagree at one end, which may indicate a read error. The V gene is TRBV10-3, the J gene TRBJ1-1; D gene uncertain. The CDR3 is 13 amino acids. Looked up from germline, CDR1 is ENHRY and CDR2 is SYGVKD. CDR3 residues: CAIRSGENTEVFF. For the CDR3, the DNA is TGTGCCATCAGGAGTGGGGAGAACACTGAAGTTTTCTTT.

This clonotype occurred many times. The CDR3 spells CASSLNRVYEQYF. CDR3 nucleotide sequence: TGTGCCAGCAGTTTAAACAGGGTCTACGAGCAGTACTTC. The chain combines TRBV12-3 or TRBV12-4 with TRBJ2-7, with D possibly matching TRBD1 (6 bases). V lost 2 bases and J 3 bases, leaving 8 bases between the germline ends. The CDR3 runs 13 residues.

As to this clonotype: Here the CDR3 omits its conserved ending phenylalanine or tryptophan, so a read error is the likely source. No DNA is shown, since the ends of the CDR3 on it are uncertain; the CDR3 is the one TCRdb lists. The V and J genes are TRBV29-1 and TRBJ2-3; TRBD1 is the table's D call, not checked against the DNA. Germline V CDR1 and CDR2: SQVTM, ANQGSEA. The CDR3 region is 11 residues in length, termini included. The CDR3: CSGTQGSTKYL.

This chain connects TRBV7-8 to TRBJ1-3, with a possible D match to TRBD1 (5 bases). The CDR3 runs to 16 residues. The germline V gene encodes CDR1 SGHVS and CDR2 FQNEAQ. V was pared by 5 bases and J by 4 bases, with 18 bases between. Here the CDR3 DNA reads TGTGCCAGCAGCGAACAGGAGGCTCAGAAAGGAAACACCATATATTTT. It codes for CASSEQEAQKGNTIYF. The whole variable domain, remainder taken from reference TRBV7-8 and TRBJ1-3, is GAGVSQSPRYKVAKRGQDVALRCDPISGHVSLFWYQQALGQGPEFLTYFQNEAQLDKSGLPSDRFFAERPEGSVSTLKIQRTQQEDSAVYLCASSEQEAQKGNTIYFGEGSWLTVV.

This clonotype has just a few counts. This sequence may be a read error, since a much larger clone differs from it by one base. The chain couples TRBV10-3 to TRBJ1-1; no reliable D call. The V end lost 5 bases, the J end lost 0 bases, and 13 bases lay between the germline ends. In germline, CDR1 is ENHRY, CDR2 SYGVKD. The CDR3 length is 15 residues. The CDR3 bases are TGTGCCATCAGTTCTGAGGACGGTATGAACACTGAAGCTTTCTTT. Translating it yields CAISSEDGMNTEAFF.

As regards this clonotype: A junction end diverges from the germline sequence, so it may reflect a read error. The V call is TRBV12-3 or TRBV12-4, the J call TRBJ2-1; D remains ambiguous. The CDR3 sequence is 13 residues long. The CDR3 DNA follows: TGTGCCAGCAGTTTTGACGAAGGCAATAAGCAATTCTTC. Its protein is CASSFDEGNKQFF.

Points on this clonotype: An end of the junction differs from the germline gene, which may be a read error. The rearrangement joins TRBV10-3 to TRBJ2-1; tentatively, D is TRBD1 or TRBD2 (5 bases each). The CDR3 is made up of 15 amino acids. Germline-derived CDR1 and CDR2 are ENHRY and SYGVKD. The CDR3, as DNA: TGTACCATCAGGGCTAGCAGGATCTCCTACAATGAGCAGTTCTTC. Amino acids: CTIRASRISYNEQFF.

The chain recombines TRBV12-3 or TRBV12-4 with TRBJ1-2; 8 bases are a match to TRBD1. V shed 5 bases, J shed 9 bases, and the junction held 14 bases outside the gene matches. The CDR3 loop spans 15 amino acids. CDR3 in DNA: TGTGCCAGCAGTGCCCGGACAGGGATGGAATATAGCTACACCTTC. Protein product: CASSARTGMEYSYTF.

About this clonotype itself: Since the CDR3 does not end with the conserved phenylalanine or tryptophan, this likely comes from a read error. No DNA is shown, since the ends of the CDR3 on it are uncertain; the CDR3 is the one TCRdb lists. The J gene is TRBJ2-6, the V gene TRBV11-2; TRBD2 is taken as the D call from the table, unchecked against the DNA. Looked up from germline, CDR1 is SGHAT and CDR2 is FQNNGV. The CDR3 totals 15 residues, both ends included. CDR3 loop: CATQRPRFGANVLIS.

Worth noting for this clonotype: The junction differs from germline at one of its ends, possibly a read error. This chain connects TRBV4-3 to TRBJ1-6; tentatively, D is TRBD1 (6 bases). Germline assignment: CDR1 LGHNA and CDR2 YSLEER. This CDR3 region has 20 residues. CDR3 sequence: CASSQDLQGQGSSYSSPLHF. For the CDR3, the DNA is TGCGCCAGTAGCCAAGATCTCCAAGGGCAGGGGTCGTCATATAGTTCACCCCTCCACTTT.

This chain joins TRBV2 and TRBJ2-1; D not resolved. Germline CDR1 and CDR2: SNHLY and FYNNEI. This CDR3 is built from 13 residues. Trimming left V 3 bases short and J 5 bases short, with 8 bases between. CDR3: CASSDPMDNEQFF. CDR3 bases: TGTGCCAGCAGTGACCCGATGGACAATGAGCAGTTCTTC.

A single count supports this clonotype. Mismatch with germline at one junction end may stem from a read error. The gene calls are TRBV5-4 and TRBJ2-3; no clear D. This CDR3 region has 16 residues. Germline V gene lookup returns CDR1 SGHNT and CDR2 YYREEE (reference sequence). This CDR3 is CAISLLVGRPTDTQYF. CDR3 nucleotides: TGTGCCATCAGCTTGCTCGTGGGAAGGCCCACAGATACGCAGTATTTT.

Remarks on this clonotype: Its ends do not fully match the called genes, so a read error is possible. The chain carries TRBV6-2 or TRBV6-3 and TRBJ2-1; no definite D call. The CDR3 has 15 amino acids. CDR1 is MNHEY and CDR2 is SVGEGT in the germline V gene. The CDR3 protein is CASGRSRPSNNEQFF. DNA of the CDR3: TGTGCCAGCGGCCGGAGCAGGCCCTCCAACAATGAGCAGTTTTTC.

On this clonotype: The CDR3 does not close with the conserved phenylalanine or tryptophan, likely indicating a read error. CDR3 nucleotides: TGCGCCAGCAGCCAAGCGACTAGCGGAGAGACCCAGTACTCC. Its translation: CASSQATSGETQYS. The chain recombines TRBV4-3 with TRBJ2-5; 9 nucleotides line up with TRBD2. Trimming at V came to 1 base and at J to 4 bases, leaving 1 base not matched to a gene. The germline V gene has CDR1 LGHNA and CDR2 YSLEER. CDR3 size: 14 residues.

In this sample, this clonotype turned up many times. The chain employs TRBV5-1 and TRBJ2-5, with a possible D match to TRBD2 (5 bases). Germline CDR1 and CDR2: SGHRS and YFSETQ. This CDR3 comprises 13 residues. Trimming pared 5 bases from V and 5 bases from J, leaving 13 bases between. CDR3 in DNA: TGCGCCAGCAGTGAATCGGGATCGGAGACCCAGTACTTC. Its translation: CASSESGSETQYF. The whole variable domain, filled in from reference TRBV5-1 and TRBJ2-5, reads KAGVTQTPRYLIKTRGQQVTLSCSPISGHRSVSWYQQTPGQGLQFLFEYFSETQRNKGNFPGRFSGRQFSNSRSEMNVSTLELGDSALYLCASSESGSETQYFGPGTRLLVL.

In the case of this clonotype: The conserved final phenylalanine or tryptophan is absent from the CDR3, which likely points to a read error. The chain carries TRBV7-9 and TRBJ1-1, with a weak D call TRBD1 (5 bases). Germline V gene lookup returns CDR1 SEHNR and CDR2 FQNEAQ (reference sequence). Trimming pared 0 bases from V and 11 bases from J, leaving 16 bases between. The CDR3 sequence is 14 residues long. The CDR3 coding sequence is TGTGCCAGCAGCTTAGCGGGGGGGATCACGGAGGCTTTCATT. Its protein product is CASSLAGGITEAFI.

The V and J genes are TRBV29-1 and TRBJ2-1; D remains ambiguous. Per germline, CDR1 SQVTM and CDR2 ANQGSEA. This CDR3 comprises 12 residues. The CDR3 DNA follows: TGCAACCCCCATTTAGGACCCAATGAGCAGTTCTTC. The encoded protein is CNPHLGPNEQFF.

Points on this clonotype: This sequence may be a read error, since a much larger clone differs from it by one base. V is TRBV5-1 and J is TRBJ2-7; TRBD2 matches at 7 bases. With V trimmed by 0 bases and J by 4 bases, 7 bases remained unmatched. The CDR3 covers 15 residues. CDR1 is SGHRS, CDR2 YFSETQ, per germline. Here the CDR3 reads CASSLVAGERYEQYF. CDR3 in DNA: TGCGCCAGCAGCTTGGTGGCGGGAGAGAGGTACGAGCAGTACTTC.

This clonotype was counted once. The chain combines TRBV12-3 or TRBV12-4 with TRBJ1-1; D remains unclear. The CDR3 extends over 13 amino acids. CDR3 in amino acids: CAIATTENTEAFF. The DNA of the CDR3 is TGTGCTATCGCCACGACGGAGAACACTGAAGCTTTCTTT.